This T cell receptor (beta chain) appears in the sequencing data of a study of OX40 agonist ivuxolimab in advanced cancers. Notes on the research overall: The costimulatory receptor OX40 (CD134) was targeted by ivuxolimab, a fully human IgG2 agonistic monoclonal antibody. Intravenous ivuxolimab was administered to patients every 2 weeks at six dose levels: 0.01, 0.1, 0.3, 1.5, 3 and 10 mg/kg. Of the approximately 54 patients in dose escalation, about 20 had hepatocellular carcinoma, around 15 had melanoma, 9 had renal cell carcinoma and 9 had head and neck cancer. A male proportion of roughly 80% and a mean age of approximately 60 years, ranging from 23 to 79, were recorded for the dose-escalation cohort. Prior anti-PD-1, anti-PD-L1 or anti-CTLA-4 therapy was permitted, and about 40% of dose-escalation patients had received checkpoint inhibitors. Partial responses occurred in three dose-escalation patients: two with cutaneous melanoma and one with hepatocellular carcinoma. The purpose of peripheral TCRbeta sequencing was to test whether ivuxolimab changed TCR sequence diversity and led to clonal T-cell expansion. The paper describes the monotherapy dose-escalation part (N ≈ 52 patients) of the phase I trial of ivuxolimab.

Patients with autoimmune disease history or receiving systemic immunosuppression were excluded from the trial. Peripheral blood for TCR sequencing was drawn from every dose cohort at baseline, at cycle 4 day 1 and at cycle 7 day 1. Samples were obtained from an open-label, multicenter, first-in-human phase I dose-escalation trial of ivuxolimab. Adults with locally advanced or metastatic melanoma, renal cell carcinoma, hepatocellular carcinoma or head and neck squamous cell carcinoma were enrolled in the trial. Before TCR sequencing, CD4+ and CD8+ T cells were separately sorted from peripheral blood. General conclusions and limits of the study: Low levels of normalized T-cell clonal expansion were also shown by some nonresponding patients. On average, CD8+ T cells showed more expanded clones than CD4+ T cells after ivuxolimab. At doses of 0.1 to 3.0 mg/kg, clonal expansion of both CD4+ and CD8+ blood T cells was observed from baseline to week 6. Which antigens the clonally expanded peripheral T cells were specific for was not determined. In the 0.1-3.0 mg/kg groups, partial responders were among the patients with the lowest normalized peripheral clonal expansion, particularly in CD8+ T cells.

The V end gives up 10 bases and the J end 5 bases, leaving 8 bases in the junction not matched to a gene. The CDR1 and CDR2 encoded by the germline V gene are SGHAT and FQNNGV. Including cysteine and phenylalanine, the CDR3 has 14 amino acids. CDR3 DNA is the only sequence kept; it has 42 bases, read in frame from the first base. A note on this clone: Its binding antigen is unknown. There are no base qualities to consult, and no much larger clone falls within one base.

Genomic DNA was isolated from the sorted cells so that the TCRbeta CDR3 region could be sequenced. The immunoSEQ Assay was used for sequencing of TCRbeta CDR3 regions. TCRdb's version of the immuneACCESS table is confined to in-frame rearrangements and falls short of the full clone set. An unresolved V gene accounts for under half of the shortfall where checked; the remainder is of unknown origin. Recorded for this sample are tens of thousands of clones; more than 75% of them occurred a single time. Less than 0.55% of the sample belongs to the ten largest clones. Sequencing was performed on CD4+ or CD8+ T cells sorted from blood, taken in a trial of the OX40 agonist ivuxolimab. Here the chain combines TRBV11-2 and TRBJ1-3, with 10 central nucleotides matching TRBD1. This receptor was obtained from an adult with an advanced solid tumor such as melanoma, head and neck, liver or kidney cancer. The base sequence is TGTGCCACCCGTGGGACAGGGGTTCGAAACACCATATATTTT. This gives the protein CATRGTGVRNTIYF. Beyond the CDR3, the reference TRBV11-2 and TRBJ1-3 genes provide the residues; the full variable domain reads: EAGVAQSPRYKIIEKRQSVAFWCNPISGHATLYWYQQILGQGPKLLIQFQNNGVVDDSQLPKDRFSAERLKGVDSTLKIQPAKLEDSAVYLCATRGTGVRNTIYFGEGSWLTVV.